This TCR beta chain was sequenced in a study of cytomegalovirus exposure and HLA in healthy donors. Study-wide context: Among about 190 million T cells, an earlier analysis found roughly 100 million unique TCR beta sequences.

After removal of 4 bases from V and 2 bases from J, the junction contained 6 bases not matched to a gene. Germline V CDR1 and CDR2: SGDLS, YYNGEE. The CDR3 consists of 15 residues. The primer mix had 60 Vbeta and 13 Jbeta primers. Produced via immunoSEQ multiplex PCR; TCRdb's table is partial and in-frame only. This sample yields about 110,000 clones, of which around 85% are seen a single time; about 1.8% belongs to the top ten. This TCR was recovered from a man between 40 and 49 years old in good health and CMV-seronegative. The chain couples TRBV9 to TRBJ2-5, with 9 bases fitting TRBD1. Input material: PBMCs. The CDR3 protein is CASSFRDREQETQYF. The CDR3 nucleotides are TGTGCCAGCAGCTTTCGGGACAGGGAACAAGAGACCCAGTACTTC.